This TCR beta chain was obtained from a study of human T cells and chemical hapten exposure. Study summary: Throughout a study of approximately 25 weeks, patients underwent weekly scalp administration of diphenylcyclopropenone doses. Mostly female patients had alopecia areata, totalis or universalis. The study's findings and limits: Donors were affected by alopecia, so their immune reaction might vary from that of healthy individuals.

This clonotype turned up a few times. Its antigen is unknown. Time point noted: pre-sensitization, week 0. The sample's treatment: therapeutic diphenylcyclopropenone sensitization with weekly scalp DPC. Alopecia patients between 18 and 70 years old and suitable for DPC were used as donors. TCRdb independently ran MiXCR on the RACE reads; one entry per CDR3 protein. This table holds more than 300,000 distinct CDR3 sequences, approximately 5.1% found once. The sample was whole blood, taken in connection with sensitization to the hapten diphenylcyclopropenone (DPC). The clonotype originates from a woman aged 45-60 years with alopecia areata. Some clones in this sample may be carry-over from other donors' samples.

The CDR3 nucleotides are TGTGCCAGCAACCGACGCCCTTTGTTTTTT. As protein: CASNRRPLFF. This chain uses TRBV6-1 with TRBJ1-4; no reliable D call. CDR1 and CDR2 from the germline V gene are MNHNS and SASEGT. The CDR3 consists of 10 residues. Trimming pared 7 bases from V and 15 bases from J, leaving 12 bases between.